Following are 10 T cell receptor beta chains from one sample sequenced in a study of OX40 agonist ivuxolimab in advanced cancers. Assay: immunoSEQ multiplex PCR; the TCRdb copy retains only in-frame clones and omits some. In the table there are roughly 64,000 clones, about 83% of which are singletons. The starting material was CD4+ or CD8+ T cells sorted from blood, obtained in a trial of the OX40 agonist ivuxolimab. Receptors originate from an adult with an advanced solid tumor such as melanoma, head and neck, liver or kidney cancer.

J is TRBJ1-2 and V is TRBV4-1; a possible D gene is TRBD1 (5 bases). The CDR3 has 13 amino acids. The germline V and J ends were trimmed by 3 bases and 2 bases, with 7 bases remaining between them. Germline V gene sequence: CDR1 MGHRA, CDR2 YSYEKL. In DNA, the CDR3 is TGCGCCAGCAGCCAGGGACTGAACTATGGCTACACCTTC. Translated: CASSQGLNYGYTF.

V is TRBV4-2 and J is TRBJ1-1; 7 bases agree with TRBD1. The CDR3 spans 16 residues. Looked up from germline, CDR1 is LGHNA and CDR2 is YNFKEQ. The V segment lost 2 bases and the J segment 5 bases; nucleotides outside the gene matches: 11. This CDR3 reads CASSQLLQGSVTEAFF. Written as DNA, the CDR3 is TGTGCCAGCAGCCAACTCCTACAGGGGTCGGTTACTGAAGCTTTCTTT.

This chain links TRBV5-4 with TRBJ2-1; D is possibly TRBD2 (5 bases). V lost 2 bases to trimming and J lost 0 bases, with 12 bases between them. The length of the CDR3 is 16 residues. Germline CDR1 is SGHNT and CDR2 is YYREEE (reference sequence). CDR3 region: CASSFAGELSYNEQFF. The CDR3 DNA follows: TGTGCCAGCAGCTTTGCGGGCGAGCTCTCCTACAATGAGCAGTTCTTC.

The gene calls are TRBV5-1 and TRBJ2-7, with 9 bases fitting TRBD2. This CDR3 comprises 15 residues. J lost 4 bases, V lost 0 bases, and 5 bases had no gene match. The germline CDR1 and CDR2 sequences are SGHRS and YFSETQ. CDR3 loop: CASSLASGTVYEQYF. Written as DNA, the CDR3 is TGCGCCAGCAGCTTGGCTAGCGGGACCGTTTACGAGCAGTACTTC.

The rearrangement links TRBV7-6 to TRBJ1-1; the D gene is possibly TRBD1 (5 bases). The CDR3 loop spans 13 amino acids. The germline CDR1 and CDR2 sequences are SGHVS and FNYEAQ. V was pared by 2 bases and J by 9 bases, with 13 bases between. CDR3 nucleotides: TGTGCCAGCAGCTTAAGGTTGGGGGTTCAAGCTTTCTTT. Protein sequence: CASSLRLGVQAFF.

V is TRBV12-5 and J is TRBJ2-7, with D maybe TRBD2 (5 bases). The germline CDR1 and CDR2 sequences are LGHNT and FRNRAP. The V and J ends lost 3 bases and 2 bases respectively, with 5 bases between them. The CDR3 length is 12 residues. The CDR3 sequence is CASGFGTYEQYF. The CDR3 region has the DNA TGTGCTAGTGGTTTCGGGACCTACGAGCAGTACTTC.

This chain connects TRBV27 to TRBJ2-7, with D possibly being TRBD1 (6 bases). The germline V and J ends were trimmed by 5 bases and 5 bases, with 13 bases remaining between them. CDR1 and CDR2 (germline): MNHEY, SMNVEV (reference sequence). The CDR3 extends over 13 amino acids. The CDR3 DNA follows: TGTGCCAGCAGTATCAGGGGAATCCACGAGCAGTACTTC. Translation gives CASSIRGIHEQYF.

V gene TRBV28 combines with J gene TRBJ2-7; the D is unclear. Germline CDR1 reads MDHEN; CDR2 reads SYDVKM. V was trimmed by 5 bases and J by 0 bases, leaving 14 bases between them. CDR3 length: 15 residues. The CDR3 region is CASSPGQRSSYEQYF. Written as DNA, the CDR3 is TGTGCCAGCAGTCCCGGGCAGAGGAGCTCCTACGAGCAGTACTTC.

The CDR3 DNA sequence: TGTGCCAGCAGTGTCCAGCCTACCTACGAGCAGTACTTC. This encodes CASSVQPTYEQYF. The V call is TRBV6-1, the J call TRBJ2-7; D is ambiguous. CDR1 is MNHNS and CDR2 is SASEGT in the germline V gene. Between the trimmed V and J ends, which lost 4 bases and 2 bases, there was a span of 9 bases. The CDR3 has 13 residues.

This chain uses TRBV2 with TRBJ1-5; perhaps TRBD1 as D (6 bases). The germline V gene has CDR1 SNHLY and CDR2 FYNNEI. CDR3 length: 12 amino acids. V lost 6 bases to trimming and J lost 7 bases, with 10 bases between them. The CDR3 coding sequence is TGTGCCAGCAGCCCCCAGGGGCAGCCCCAGCATTTT. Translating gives CASSPQGQPQHF.